This T cell receptor beta chain was identified during a study of neurological immune-mediated disorders. Time point denoted: technical triplicate 3. The sorted libraries drew on 800,000 to 1,000,000 T cells that were CD4+ or CD8+. Broader study findings: Multiple sclerosis patients had less TCR clonal expansion than even healthy controls, unlike HTLV-1-associated myelopathy.

This clonotype was detected many times. Its antigen is currently unknown. The cDNA came from 5'RACE, which used 10-nucleotide random UMIs. Each CDR3 protein gets one entry after TCRdb re-called the 5' RACE reads with MiXCR. The table lists nearly 30,000 distinct CDR3 sequences, about a sixth of them singletons, with around 5% in the top ten. The germline V gene has CDR1 SGHDN and CDR2 FVKESK. The CDR3 sequence is 16 residues long. The V and J ends lost 4 bases and 0 bases respectively, with 13 bases between them. The clonotype comes from a female donor with HTLV-1-associated myelopathy (HAM/TSP). Sequenced input: CD4+ T cells from blood. The chain carries TRBV14 and TRBJ2-1; no clear D gene. CDR3 nucleotides: TGTGCCAGCAGCCTTGGAGACTCGAGCTCCTACAATGAGCAGTTCTTC. Its protein is CASSLGDSSSYNEQFF.